This TCR beta chain is from a study of radiation and T cells in renal cell carcinoma. Study observations and caveats: From baseline, blood top tumor clonotypes peaked at 2 weeks post-radiation.

Assay: immunoSEQ multiplex PCR; the TCRdb copy retains only in-frame clones and omits some. The table records 95,000 or so clones, 70% to 90% of them present only once. The germline V gene has CDR1 SGHDN and CDR2 FVKESK. V dropped 1 base and J dropped 0 bases, with 4 bases sitting between them. CDR3 length: 13 amino acids. Time point reported: baseline pretreatment blood. The treatment was: 15 Gy SBRT to primary tumor, nephrectomy 4 weeks later. With respect to this clone: Its cognate antigen is unknown.

Sequenced here: blood, sampled from a patient whose treatment included radiotherapy and nephrectomy. The receptor's source is a man aged 45 to 65 with renal cell carcinoma. This chain uses TRBV14 with TRBJ2-7; no reliable D call. CDR3 in DNA: TGTGCCAGCAGCCAAGGGAACTCCTACGAGCAGTACTTC. It codes for CASSQGNSYEQYF.